A single sample gave rise to the 26 T cell receptor beta chains below, sequenced in a study of cytomegalovirus exposure and HLA in healthy donors. Both 60 Vbeta primers and 13 Jbeta primers went into the PCR. Assay: immunoSEQ multiplex PCR; the TCRdb copy retains only in-frame clones and omits some. The repertoire includes 170,000 or so clones, over 75% of them detected once, and 1% sits in the top ten. Source material: PBMCs. Every receptor here comes from a woman between 50 and 59 years old in good health and CMV-seropositive.

This rearrangement joins TRBV9 to TRBJ2-1; TRBD2 matches 8 bases. The germline V gene encodes CDR1 SGDLS and CDR2 YYNGEE. The CDR3 has 16 amino acids. V shed 0 bases, J shed 4 bases, and the junction held 6 bases outside the gene matches. The CDR3 coding sequence is TGTGCCAGCAGCGTAGCTGGGCGGGAGGTGTACAATGAGCAGTTCTTC. Amino acid sequence: CASSVAGREVYNEQFF.

This chain uses TRBV7-9 with TRBJ2-7, with 11 bases that match TRBD2. The CDR3 is made up of 18 amino acids. The germline V gene encodes CDR1 SEHNR and CDR2 FQNEAQ (reference sequence). The J segment lost 3 bases and the V segment lost 4 bases, leaving 14 bases of the junction unmatched. The CDR3 DNA reads TGTGCCAGCAGCTCCGGGACTAGCGGATTCCTAATTAACTACGAGCAGTACTTC. Its protein product is CASSSGTSGFLINYEQYF.

This clone appeared a single time. The rearrangement links TRBV28 to TRBJ1-3; unclear D gene. Trimming left V 3 bases short and J 0 bases short, with 9 bases between. This CDR3 contains 15 residues. CDR1 is MDHEN, CDR2 SYDVKM, per germline. The CDR3 sequence: CASSFSISSGNTIYF. The CDR3 nucleotides are TGTGCCAGCAGTTTTAGTATTAGCTCTGGAAACACCATATATTTT.

The chain combines TRBV18 with TRBJ2-3; possibly TRBD2 for D (6 bases). Deletions cut 0 bases from V and 1 base from J, with 11 bases between. Per germline, CDR1 KGHSH and CDR2 LQKENI. The CDR3 is 16 amino acids. In nucleotides, the CDR3 is TGTGCCAGCTCACCACCAAACGGGGGACGCACAGATACGCAGTATTTT. It encodes CASSPPNGGRTDTQYF.

The genes are TRBV6-4 and TRBJ1-5; D is possibly TRBD1 (5 bases). V shed 3 bases and J shed 3 bases, with 9 bases lying between them. CDR3 size: 14 residues. Germline V lookup: CDR1 MRHNA, CDR2 SNTAGT. The DNA for the CDR3 is TGTGCCAGCAGTGAAACAGGCTCCAATCAGCCCCAGCATTTT. Amino acids: CASSETGSNQPQHF.

On this clone itself: Other DNA variants within this sample encode the same CDR3. The rearrangement links TRBV27 to TRBJ1-1; no reliable D call. Germline loops: CDR1 MNHEY, CDR2 SMNVEV (reference sequence). This CDR3 has 13 amino acids. With 0 bases removed from V and 1 base from J, the gap between germline ends came to 3 bases. The CDR3 bases are TGTGCCAGCAGTTTATCTCGGAACACTGAAGCTTTCTTT. Its protein is CASSLSRNTEAFF.

This clone was counted a few times. The chain links TRBV10-3 to TRBJ2-7, with D perhaps matching TRBD1 (5 bases). The CDR3 runs 14 residues. V lost 0 bases and J lost 3, with 9 bases in between. Per the germline V gene, CDR1 is ENHRY and CDR2 is SYGVKD. The CDR3 nucleotides are TGTGCCATCAGTGAGTCCGAGACAGACTACGAGCAGTACTTC. Protein: CAISESETDYEQYF.

This clone has a handful of counts. The rearrangement links TRBV2 to TRBJ1-1, with D unclear. V was clipped by 7 bases and J by 4 bases, with 22 bases between them. CDR3 size: 16 residues. Germline CDR1 and CDR2: SNHLY and FYNNEI. CDR3 nucleotides: TGTGCCAGCAATTGGGCAGCCCCCCCTCTTTCCACTGAAGCTTTCTTT. Protein sequence: CASNWAAPPLSTEAFF.

This rearrangement joins TRBV6-6 to TRBJ1-5, with D possibly matching TRBD1 (5 bases). Trimming cost V 0 bases and J 6 bases, with 9 bases left between them. The CDR3 has 14 residues. CDR1 MNHNY and CDR2 SVGAGI come from the germline V gene (reference sequence). CDR3 sequence (DNA): TGTGCCAGCAGTTACTCGGGGGGGACTCAGCCCCAGCATTTT. Its translation is CASSYSGGTQPQHF.

This chain links TRBV28 with TRBJ1-1, with D maybe TRBD1 (6 bases). The germline V gene encodes CDR1 MDHEN and CDR2 SYDVKM. V lost 1 base and J lost 9, with 15 bases in between. The CDR3 runs to 14 residues. The CDR3 nucleotides read TGTGCCAGCAGTTTATTTTCAGGGGCCGGTAAAGCTTTCTTT. Translation gives CASSLFSGAGKAFF.

The chain has TRBV27 and TRBJ2-2; TRBD1 aligns across 7 bases. The CDR3 sequence is 15 residues long. The V gene end was trimmed by 2 bases and the J gene end by 3 bases; junction bases not matched to a gene: 3. CDR1 and CDR2 from the germline V gene are MNHEY and SMNVEV (reference sequence). CDR3 bases: TGTGCCAGCAGTTTAACTACAGGGGACACCGGGGAGCTGTTTTTT. Encoded protein: CASSLTTGDTGELFF.

V usage is TRBV4-3 and J usage is TRBJ1-4; no definite D call. The germline gives CDR1 LGHNA, CDR2 YSLEER. The germline V and J ends were trimmed by 0 bases and 11 bases, with 13 bases remaining between them. CDR3 length: 14 amino acids. The CDR3 spells CASSQEPSSYKLFF. The DNA of the CDR3 is TGCGCCAGCAGCCAAGAGCCGAGTAGCTATAAACTGTTTTTT.

As DNA, the CDR3 is TGTGCCAGCAGTTTACTAGCGGGAGTACGTGGCACCGGGGAGCTGTTTTTT. It encodes CASSLLAGVRGTGELFF. This sequence joins TRBV28 and TRBJ2-2; TRBD2 matches at 10 bases. Germline CDR1 and CDR2: MDHEN and SYDVKM. The CDR3 loop spans 17 amino acids. The J segment lost 4 bases and the V segment lost 2 bases, leaving 7 bases of the junction unmatched. The whole variable domain, filled in from reference TRBV28 and TRBJ2-2, reads DVKVTQSSRYLVKRTGEKVFLECVQDMDHENMFWYRQDPGLGLRLIYFSYDVKMKEKGDIPEGYSVSREKKERFSLILESASTNQTSMYLCASSLLAGVRGTGELFFGEGSRLTVL.

This clone was picked up a small number of times. The chain couples TRBV30 to TRBJ2-5; 7 positions agree with TRBD2. V shed 2 bases, J shed 5 bases, and the junction held 5 bases outside the gene matches. Germline V gene data show CDR1 as GTSNPN and CDR2 as SVGIG (reference sequence). There are 13 residues in the CDR3. CDR3 in DNA: TGTGCCTGGAGTAAAACCGGGGGGGAGACCCAGTACTTC. This sequence encodes CAWSKTGGETQYF. The complete variable domain, with remaining parts taken from reference TRBV30 and TRBJ2-5, reads SQTIHQWPATLVQPVGSPLSLECTVEGTSNPNLYWYRQAAGRGLQLLFYSVGIGQISSEVPQNLSASRPQDRQFILSSKKLLLSDSGFYLCAWSKTGGETQYFGPGTRLLVL.

Only one count was recorded for this clone. V is TRBV7-8 and J is TRBJ2-7, with 9 bases fitting TRBD2. CDR1 and CDR2 from the germline V gene are SGHVS and FQNEAQ. The V segment lost 5 bases and the J segment 3 bases; nucleotides outside the gene matches: 17. The CDR3 spans 18 residues. In nucleotides, the CDR3 is TGTGCCAGCAGCAAAAGACTAGCGGAGCCCGGTAATTACTACGAGCAGTACTTC. This sequence encodes CASSKRLAEPGNYYEQYF.

A word on this clone: The junction departs from germline at one end; a sequencing error may be responsible. Other DNA sequences of this sample code for an identical CDR3. The rearrangement uses TRBV7-9 and TRBJ1-1, with D possibly being TRBD1 (6 bases). The CDR3 runs 13 residues. Germline CDR1 and CDR2: SEHNR and FQNEAQ (reference sequence). The CDR3 protein is CASSLGTDTEAFF. The CDR3 DNA reads as TGTGCCAGCAGCTTAGGGACAGACACTGAGGCTTTCTTT.

This sequence joins TRBV5-6 and TRBJ1-2; D remains unclear. Germline CDR1 reads SGHDT; CDR2 reads YYEEEE. This CDR3 has 12 residues. With 1 base removed from V and 5 bases from J, the gap between germline ends came to 6 bases. The CDR3 DNA follows: TGTGCCAGCAGCTTGTTTCAGTATGGCTACACCTTC. It translates to CASSLFQYGYTF.

The chain employs TRBV4-1 and TRBJ2-7, with D maybe TRBD2 (6 bases). V was shortened by 2 bases and J by 4 bases, with 15 bases between the two germline ends. Germline CDR1 and CDR2: MGHRA and YSYEKL. The CDR3 has 15 residues. Written as DNA, the CDR3 is TGCGCCAGCAGCCAACCCAGGAGGGGCCGGTACGAGCAGTACTTC. The encoded protein is CASSQPRRGRYEQYF.

V and J are TRBV11-2 and TRBJ2-3, with 7 bases that match TRBD1. J was trimmed by 2 bases and V by 5 bases; bases with no gene match: 19. The CDR3 spans 19 residues. CDR1 is SGHAT and CDR2 is FQNNGV in the germline V gene. CDR3 sequence reads: CASSTRNLGKQGTTDTQYF. The CDR3 DNA follows: TGTGCCAGCAGCACAAGAAACTTGGGCAAACAGGGGACCACAGATACGCAGTATTTT.

This chain uses TRBV5-1 with TRBJ2-7; weak D call: TRBD1 (6 bases). Germline CDR1 reads SGHRS; CDR2 reads YFSETQ. The CDR3 has 16 amino acids. Deletions cut 4 bases from V and 2 bases from J, with 19 bases between. In nucleotides, the CDR3 is TGCGCCAGCAGCGGCTTAGCTGGGCAGGGGACCTACGAGCAGTACTTC. Encoded protein: CASSGLAGQGTYEQYF.

J is TRBJ2-1 and V is TRBV10-3; 9 bases line up with TRBD1. Unmatched junction bases numbered 5, after V lost 5 bases and J lost 6 bases. Germline V CDR1 and CDR2: ENHRY, SYGVKD. The CDR3 is made up of 14 amino acids. This CDR3 reads CAISRTGEGNEQFF. The CDR3, as DNA: TGTGCCATCAGTAGGACAGGGGAGGGCAATGAGCAGTTCTTC.

V and J are TRBV11-2 and TRBJ2-7; 12 bases match TRBD1. From germline, CDR1 is SGHAT and CDR2 FQNNGV. The CDR3 runs 15 residues. V dropped 2 bases and J dropped 7; count of bases not matched to a gene: 6. The CDR3 nucleotides read TGTGCCAGCAGCTTACGGGGACAGGGGGCGAGAGAGCAGTACTTC. Translated, it gives CASSLRGQGAREQYF.

The CDR3 nucleotides read TGTGCCATCAGTGAGTCCAGGGGAGAGACCACGAACACTGAAGCTTTCTTT. Protein product: CAISESRGETTNTEAFF. V gene TRBV10-3 combines with J gene TRBJ1-1, with D maybe TRBD1 (6 bases). The CDR3 runs to 17 residues. The V end was cut by 0 bases, the J end by 1 base, with 15 bases between. Germline CDR1 is ENHRY and CDR2 is SYGVKD.

In this sample, this clone turned up a few times. V and J are TRBV9 and TRBJ1-2; D possibly corresponds to TRBD1 (6 bases). The ends were cut back, 3 bases at V and 6 bases at J, with 15 bases in the middle. CDR3 length: 14 residues. Germline V gene lookup returns CDR1 SGDLS and CDR2 YYNGEE. Written as DNA, the CDR3 is TGTGCCAGCAGCGAGAGACAGGCGAAGAATGGCTACACCTTC. This codes for CASSERQAKNGYTF.

This chain uses TRBV19 with TRBJ2-7, with 11 bases matching TRBD2. This CDR3 comprises 14 residues. Unmatched junction bases numbered 6, after V lost 5 bases and J lost 6 bases. In germline, CDR1 is LNHDA, CDR2 SQIVND (reference sequence). Here the CDR3 DNA reads TGTGCCAGTAGTGGGGGACTAGCGGTGGGCGAGCAGTACTTC. It yields the protein CASSGGLAVGEQYF.

This clone is a singleton in its sample. The chain combines TRBV9 with TRBJ2-5; tentative D call: TRBD1 (6 bases). The germline V and J ends were trimmed by 0 bases and 1 base, with 22 bases remaining between them. Looked up from germline, CDR1 is SGDLS and CDR2 is YYNGEE. This CDR3 contains 19 residues. The CDR3 bases are TGTGCCAGCAGCGTAGGTCTATTGGGGGCGGGTACTTCCCAAGAGACCCAGTACTTC. Its translation is CASSVGLLGAGTSQETQYF.